The T cell receptor beta chain under discussion was sequenced for a study of T cell responses to AZD1222 COVID-19 vaccine. This CDR3 has 15 residues. The germline V gene has CDR1 MNHEY and CDR2 SVGAGI. V lost 9 bases and J lost 0, with 17 bases in between. TCRdb keeps only in-frame clones here, not all; method: immunoSEQ multiplex PCR. The sample comprises about 120,000 clones, 90% to 95% of which are singletons, and approximately 4.5% rests with the top ten. The sample was peripheral blood, taken on day 0 of AZD1222 vaccination. The chain links TRBV6-5 to TRBJ1-1; D gene unclear. The sequence was obtained from an adult in good health. This chain's CDR3 is CASATYGGMNTEAFF. The CDR3 nucleotides are TGTGCCAGTGCCACCTATGGAGGGATGAACACTGAAGCTTTCTTT.